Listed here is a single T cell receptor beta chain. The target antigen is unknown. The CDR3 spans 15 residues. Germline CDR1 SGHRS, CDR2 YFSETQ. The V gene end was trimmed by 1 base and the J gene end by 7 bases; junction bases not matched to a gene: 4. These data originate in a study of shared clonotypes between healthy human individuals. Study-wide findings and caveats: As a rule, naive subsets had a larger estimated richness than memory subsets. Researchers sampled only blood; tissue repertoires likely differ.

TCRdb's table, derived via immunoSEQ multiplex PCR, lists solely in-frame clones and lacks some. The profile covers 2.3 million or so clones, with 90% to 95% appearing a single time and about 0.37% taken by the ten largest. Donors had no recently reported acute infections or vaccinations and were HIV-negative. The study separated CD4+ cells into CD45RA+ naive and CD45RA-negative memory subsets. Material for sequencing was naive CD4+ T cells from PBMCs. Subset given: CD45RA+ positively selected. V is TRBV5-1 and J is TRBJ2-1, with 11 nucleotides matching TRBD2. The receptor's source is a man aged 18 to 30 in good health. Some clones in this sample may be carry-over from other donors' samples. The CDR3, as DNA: TGCGCCAGCAGCTTGTACACTAGCGGGAGAAATGAGCAGTTCTTC. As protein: CASSLYTSGRNEQFF.